This TCR beta chain was profiled in a study of blood T cell repertoires in COVID-19. This table comes from immunoSEQ multiplex PCR, and its TCRdb copy is limited to in-frame clones, with some not included. The sample contains 450,000 or so clones, nearly 90% of which appear only once. This clonotype originated in a man aged 18-30 years with COVID-19, enrolled during active disease. Sequences were obtained from peripheral blood.

CDR3 loop: CASSLVLTGGLNNEQFF. CDR3 nucleotide sequence: TGTGCCAGCAGCTTAGTGTTGACAGGGGGCTTGAACAATGAGCAGTTCTTC. The chain joins TRBV7-9 to TRBJ2-1, with 10 bases identical to TRBD1. J lost 5 bases, V lost 1 base, and 8 bases had no gene match. The germline gives CDR1 SEHNR, CDR2 FQNEAQ (reference sequence). This CDR3 is 17 amino acids long.